The rows below give T cell receptor beta chains drawn from one sample of a study of cytomegalovirus exposure and HLA in healthy donors. Sequenced by immunoSEQ multiplex PCR; TCRdb stores in-frame clones only, minus some. The data contain fewer than 200,000 clones, around nine tenths of them singletons. Sequenced: PBMCs. The origin of the receptors is a woman aged 25-40 years in good health and CMV-seronegative. Each CDR3 is given with its conserved first and last residue. Fields, in order: D gene, V gene, J gene, clone size, CDR3 DNA, CDR3 protein. A D gene is named only where the DNA matches it firmly. Not all rows give a size; the values are once, few, many and, for expanded clones, a class.

NA,TRBV27,TRBJ1-2,NA,TGTGCCAGCAGTTTATCTCAGGCCCCGTATGGCTACACCTTC,CASSLSQAPYGYTF
NA,TRBV25-1,TRBJ1-1,NA,TGTGCCAGCAGTGACCCTCCTAACACTGAAGCTTTCTTT,CASSDPPNTEAFF
NA,TRBV29-1,TRBJ2-1,NA,TGCAGCGTTGAGATTAGCCCGTTCTTC,CSVEISPFF
TRBD1,TRBV5-1,TRBJ1-4,NA,TGCGCCAGCAGCCCCTACAGGGGGCCGAATGAAAAACTGTTTTTT,CASSPYRGPNEKLFF
TRBD1,TRBV25-1,TRBJ1-2,NA,TGTGCCAGCACTCCCGGGACAGGGGCACACTATGGCTACACCTTC,CASTPGTGAHYGYTF
TRBD1,TRBV2,TRBJ1-2,NA,TGTGCCAGCAGTGGTACAGGGGGCGGCGGCTACACCTTC,CASSGTGGGGYTF
NA,TRBV5-1,TRBJ2-6,once,TGCGCCAGCAGCCCGACGGGGTCTGGGGCCAACGTCCTGACTTTC,CASSPTGSGANVLTF
NA,TRBV29-1,TRBJ1-4,NA,TGCAGCGTTTCGGGACATCTTGGCGAAAAACTGTTTTTT,CSVSGHLGEKLFF
TRBD1,TRBV28,TRBJ2-7,NA,TGTGCCAGCAGTGGGACAGGGCCTCCCTACGAGCAGTACTTC,CASSGTGPPYEQYF
NA,TRBV2,TRBJ1-3,once,TGTGCCAGCGGTGATTGGGGGCTATCTGGAAACACCATATATTTT,CASGDWGLSGNTIYF
TRBD1,TRBV11-2,TRBJ1-5,NA,TGTGCCAGCAGCAGGGACAGGGGACAGCCCCAGCATTTT,CASSRDRGQPQHF
TRBD2,TRBV9,TRBJ2-1,NA,TGTGCCAGCAGCCCTCGGTGGACTAGCGGGGGGGCGGATGAGCAGTTCTTC,CASSPRWTSGGADEQFF
NA,TRBV2,TRBJ1-2,NA,TGTGCCAGCAGTGAAGCTACGCGGGGGTATGGCTACACCTTC,CASSEATRGYGYTF
TRBD2,TRBV6-5,TRBJ2-7,NA,TGTGCCAGCAGTTCCCTAGCGGGAGTTTACGAGCAGTACTTC,CASSSLAGVYEQYF
NA,TRBV30,TRBJ1-1,NA,TGTGCCTGGAGTCCCCCCGACAGACGGCTCACTGAAGCTTTCTTT,CAWSPPDRRLTEAFF
NA,TRBV13,TRBJ2-7,NA,TGTGCCAGCAGCTTAGGTCCAACCTACGAGCAGTACTTC,CASSLGPTYEQYF
TRBD1,TRBV13,TRBJ1-1,once,TGTGCCAGCAGCCCCGTAGGACAGGGGGCGTCTGAAGCTTTCTTT,CASSPVGQGASEAFF
TRBD2,TRBV19,TRBJ2-3,NA,TGTGCCAGTAGACTAGCGGGACAGCTTACTAGCACAGATACGCAGTATTTT,CASRLAGQLTSTDTQYF
NA,TRBV5-1,TRBJ1-5,once,TGCGCCAGCAGCTTGGCCCCTACGGGCAATCAGCCCCAGCATTTT,CASSLAPTGNQPQHF
NA,TRBV4-1,TRBJ1-2,NA,TGCGCCAGCAGCCAAGGGGGCCCTCAACCCCGTGGCTACACCTTC,CASSQGGPQPRGYTF
NA,TRBV4-2,TRBJ2-2,NA,TGTGCCAGCAGCCACTCGATCGCGGTTGGGAGCACCGGGGAGCTGTTTTTT,CASSHSIAVGSTGELFF
NA,TRBV10-3,TRBJ2-2,few,TGTGCCATCGGTTCACAGGGCACCGGGGAGCTGTTTTTT,CAIGSQGTGELFF
NA,TRBV5-1,TRBJ1-3,NA,TGCGCCAGCAGCTTGGGGACATCAATGAACTCTGGAAACACCATATATTTT,CASSLGTSMNSGNTIYF
NA,TRBV5-6,TRBJ2-3,NA,TGTGCCAGCAGCTTGGTTGGCGGGGCCGAGAGCACAGATACGCAGTATTTT,CASSLVGGAESTDTQYF
TRBD2,TRBV27,TRBJ2-3,NA,TGTGCCAGCAGGTCCCTAGCGGCCTCAGATACGCAGTATTTT,CASRSLAASDTQYF
TRBD1,TRBV6-6,TRBJ2-7,NA,TGTGCCAGCAGTTACAAAGGGACAGCGACCTACGAGCAGTACTTC,CASSYKGTATYEQYF
NA,TRBV6-5,TRBJ1-2,NA,TGTGCCAGCAGTGAAACGAGGGATGGCTACACCTTC,CASSETRDGYTF
NA,TRBV4-2,TRBJ1-2,NA,TGTGCCAGCAGCCAAGGGGGGCGGGACTATGGCTACACCTTC,CASSQGGRDYGYTF
TRBD2,TRBV11-3,TRBJ2-5,once,TGTGCCAGCAGCTTAGGACTAGCGGGAGCGTACGAGACCCAGTACTTC,CASSLGLAGAYETQYF
NA,TRBV27,TRBJ2-1,NA,TGTGCCAGCAGTTCTCACCGAGGAGAGCAGTTCTTC,CASSSHRGEQFF
TRBD2,TRBV28,TRBJ2-1,NA,TGTGCCAGCAGATCCCCCGGACTAGAGAGTAATGAGCAGTTCTTC,CASRSPGLESNEQFF
TRBD1,TRBV29-1,TRBJ1-5,NA,TGCAGCGTTGAAGGATGGGACAGGGAAGACCTTAGCAATCAGCCCCAGCATTTT,CSVEGWDREDLSNQPQHF
TRBD1,TRBV4-1,TRBJ2-7,few,TGCGCCAGCAGCCAAGTAGGACAGGGCGGTGAGCAGTACTTC,CASSQVGQGGEQYF
TRBD2,TRBV19,TRBJ2-3,NA,TGTGCCAGTAGACTAGCGGGAGGGGGAACAGATACGCAGTATTTT,CASRLAGGGTDTQYF
TRBD1,TRBV18,TRBJ2-1,NA,TGTGCCAGCTCACCACCAGGATCTGGACAGGGGGTCAATGAGCAGTTCTTC,CASSPPGSGQGVNEQFF
TRBD1,TRBV6-6,TRBJ2-4,NA,TGTGCCAGCAGACGGCCCGGACAGGGACCAAACATTCAGTACTTC,CASRRPGQGPNIQYF
NA,TRBV10-3,TRBJ2-3,NA,TGTGCCATCAGTGCTGGGGAGTTGGACACAGATACGCAGTATTTT,CAISAGELDTDTQYF
NA,TRBV5-1,TRBJ1-1,NA,TGCGCCAGCAGCTTGGTCTCTGCGACCGCGGTCGGTGGCACTGAAGCTTTCTTT,CASSLVSATAVGGTEAFF
TRBD1,TRBV28,TRBJ2-5,NA,TGTGCCAGCGTTCAACAGGGGGCGGGAGAGACCCAGTACTTC,CASVQQGAGETQYF
NA,TRBV19,TRBJ1-1,once,TGTGCCAGTAGAATTGACAGAACGAACACTGAAGCTTTCTTT,CASRIDRTNTEAFF
TRBD1,TRBV7-9,TRBJ1-1,NA,TGTGCCAGCAGGGAGATGACAGGGTCGAACACTGAAGCTTTCTTT,CASREMTGSNTEAFF
NA,TRBV6-5,TRBJ2-1,NA,TGTGCCAGCAGTTACTCCCGTCGGGGGGCAAAAAATGAGCAGTTCTTC,CASSYSRRGAKNEQFF
NA,TRBV19,TRBJ2-3,NA,TGTGCCAGTAGTACTGAGGCGCCAGATACGCAGTATTTT,CASSTEAPDTQYF
TRBD1,TRBV7-2,TRBJ1-5,NA,TGTGCCAGCAGCTTAGGGGCGACAGGGGGCTGGGGACAGCCCCAGCATTTT,CASSLGATGGWGQPQHF
TRBD1,TRBV5-1,TRBJ1-3,NA,TGCGCCAGCAGCCTTCGGGACAGGGGAGTTTCTGGAAACACCATATATTTT,CASSLRDRGVSGNTIYF
TRBD1,TRBV15,TRBJ1-2,once,TGTGCCACCAGCGTGGACAGGGGGCCCTATGGCTACACCTTC,CATSVDRGPYGYTF
TRBD1,TRBV4-1,TRBJ1-4,NA,TGCGCCAGCAGCCAAGACACCGGGACAGGTCCCGCACGGGAAAAACTGTTTTTT,CASSQDTGTGPAREKLFF
TRBD1,TRBV5-1,TRBJ1-4,NA,TGCGCCAGCAGCTGGGCAAGGACAGGGGGAGGTGAAAAACTGTTTTTT,CASSWARTGGGEKLFF
NA,TRBV4-3,TRBJ2-7,NA,TGCGCCAGCAGTACTTCTCAGGGAGGAACCTACGAGCAGTACTTC,CASSTSQGGTYEQYF
TRBD1,TRBV5-1,TRBJ1-2,NA,TGCGCCAGCAGCAGGGGACAGGGGAGCTATGGCTACACCTTC,CASSRGQGSYGYTF
NA,TRBV18,TRBJ1-6,NA,TGTGCCAGCTCACCGGACAGTTCCGTGGGTAATTCACCCCTCCACTTT,CASSPDSSVGNSPLHF
TRBD1,TRBV5-4,TRBJ1-1,few,TGTGCCAGCAGCTTCGACAGGGTCCTTAACACTGAAGCTTTCTTT,CASSFDRVLNTEAFF
TRBD1,TRBV4-1,TRBJ2-7,NA,TGCGCCAGCAGCCAAGAAGAGGACAGGGTCCACGAGCAGTACTTC,CASSQEEDRVHEQYF
NA,TRBV11-3,TRBJ2-7,NA,TGTGCCAGCAGCTTAAGGAGGAACTCCTACGAGCAGTACTTC,CASSLRRNSYEQYF
NA,TRBV19,TRBJ1-1,NA,TGTGCCAGTAGTGCGGCCTTCAGGGGAAACACTGAAGCTTTCTTT,CASSAAFRGNTEAFF
NA,TRBV19,TRBJ1-1,NA,TGTGCCAGTAGTATGAAGGGGCTTGGTACTGAAGCTTTCTTT,CASSMKGLGTEAFF